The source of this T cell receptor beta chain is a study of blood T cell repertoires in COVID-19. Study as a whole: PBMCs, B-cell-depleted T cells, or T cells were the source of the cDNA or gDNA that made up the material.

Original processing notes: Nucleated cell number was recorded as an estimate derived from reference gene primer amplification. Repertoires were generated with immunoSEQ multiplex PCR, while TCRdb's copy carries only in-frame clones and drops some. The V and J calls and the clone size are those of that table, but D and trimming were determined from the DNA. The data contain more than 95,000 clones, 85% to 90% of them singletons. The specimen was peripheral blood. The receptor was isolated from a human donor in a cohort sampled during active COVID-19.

CDR3 sequence: CASSLQGVRQETQYF. The CDR3 nucleotides read TGTGCCAGCAGCCTACAGGGTGTGAGGCAAGAGACCCAGTACTTC. The genes are TRBV28 and TRBJ2-5, with TRBD1 as a possible D gene (6 bases). This CDR3 has 15 amino acids. Germline V gene sequence: CDR1 MDHEN, CDR2 SYDVKM. V lost 6 bases to trimming and J lost 2 bases, with 16 bases between them.